This TCR beta chain was retrieved from a study of technical replicates of blood from a handful of donors. Only in-frame clones appear in the TCRdb table, and some are missing; sequencing was by immunoSEQ multiplex PCR. The sample holds under 80,000 clones, under 90% seen once. V was trimmed by 1 base and J by 10 bases, leaving 13 bases between them. The CDR3 consists of 13 residues. The germline V gene encodes CDR1 KGHSH and CDR2 LQKENI. The sample consisted of PBMCs. The chain has TRBV18 and TRBJ2-5; D possibly corresponds to TRBD1 (6 bases). The origin of this receptor is a human donor in good health. Some clones in this sample may be carry-over from other donors' samples. The CDR3 protein is CASSPQPQGNQYF. The CDR3 DNA sequence: TGTGCCAGCTCACCACAACCACAGGGTAACCAGTACTTC.